This T cell receptor beta chain was recorded in a study of blood T cell repertoires in COVID-19. Study-wide context: Samples representing acute and convalescent COVID-19 were sourced from the United States, Italy and Spain. PBMCs, B-cell-depleted T cells, or T cells provided the cDNA or gDNA that made up the material.

V shed 4 bases, J shed 0 bases, and the junction held 5 bases outside the gene matches. This CDR3 is 17 amino acids long. Per germline, CDR1 SGHTA and CDR2 FQGNSA. Authors' analysis steps: Reference gene primer amplification yielded estimated nucleated cell counts. This table comes from immunoSEQ multiplex PCR, and its TCRdb copy is limited to in-frame clones, with some not included. V and J calls and clone size are as listed in that table; D and trimming were resolved from the DNA. Altogether approximately 380,000 clones are present, 85% being singletons, with the ten largest covering roughly 3.9%. Sequenced material: peripheral blood. This receptor was taken from a woman between 18 and 30 years old with acute or convalescent COVID-19. The V call is TRBV7-2, the J call TRBJ2-6; 8 bases are a match to TRBD2. CDR3 residues: CASSSSGTSSGANVLTF. The CDR3 DNA is TGTGCCAGCAGCTCATCCGGGACTAGCTCTGGGGCCAACGTCCTGACTTTC.